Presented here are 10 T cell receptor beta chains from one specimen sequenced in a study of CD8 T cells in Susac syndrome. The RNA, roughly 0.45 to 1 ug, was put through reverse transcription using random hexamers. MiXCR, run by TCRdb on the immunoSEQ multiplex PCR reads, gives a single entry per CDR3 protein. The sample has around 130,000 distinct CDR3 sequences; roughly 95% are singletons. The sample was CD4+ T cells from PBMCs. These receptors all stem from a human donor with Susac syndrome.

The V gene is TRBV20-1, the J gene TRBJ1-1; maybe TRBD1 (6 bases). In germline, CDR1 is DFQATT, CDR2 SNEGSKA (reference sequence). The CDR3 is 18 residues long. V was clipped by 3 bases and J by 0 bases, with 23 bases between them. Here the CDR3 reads CSARGASQGRGMNTEAFF. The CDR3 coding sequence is TGCAGTGCTAGGGGAGCATCTCAGGGGAGGGGGATGAACACTGAAGCTTTCTTT.

The CDR3 DNA sequence: TGTGCCTGGAGTAGTGGTGCCAAAAACATTCAGTACTTC. Residues: CAWSSGAKNIQYF. The chain carries TRBV30 and TRBJ2-4; D is unclear. The CDR3 runs 13 residues. Germline V lookup: CDR1 GTSNPN, CDR2 SVGIG (reference sequence). The germline V and J ends were trimmed by 2 bases and 1 base, with 6 bases remaining between them.

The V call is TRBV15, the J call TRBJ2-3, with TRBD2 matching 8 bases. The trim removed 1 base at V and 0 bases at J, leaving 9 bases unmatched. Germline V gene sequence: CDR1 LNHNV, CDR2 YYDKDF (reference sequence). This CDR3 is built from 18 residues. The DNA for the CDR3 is TGTGCCACCAGCAGAGGGAACGCGGGAGGTCTAAGCACAGATACGCAGTATTTT. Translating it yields CATSRGNAGGLSTDTQYF.

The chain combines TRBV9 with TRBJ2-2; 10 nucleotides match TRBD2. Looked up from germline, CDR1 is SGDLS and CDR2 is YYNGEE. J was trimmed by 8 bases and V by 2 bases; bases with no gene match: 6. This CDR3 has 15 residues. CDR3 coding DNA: TGTGCCAGCAGCGTTACTAGCGGGATACGTGGGGAGCTGTTTTTT. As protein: CASSVTSGIRGELFF.

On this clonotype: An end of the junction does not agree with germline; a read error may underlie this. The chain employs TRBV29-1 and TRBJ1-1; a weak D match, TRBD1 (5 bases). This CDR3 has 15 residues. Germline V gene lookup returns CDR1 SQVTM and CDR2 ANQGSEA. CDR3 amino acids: CSVAMTVPVDTEVFF. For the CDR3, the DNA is TGCAGCGTCGCGATGACAGTGCCGGTGGACACTGAAGTTTTCTTT.

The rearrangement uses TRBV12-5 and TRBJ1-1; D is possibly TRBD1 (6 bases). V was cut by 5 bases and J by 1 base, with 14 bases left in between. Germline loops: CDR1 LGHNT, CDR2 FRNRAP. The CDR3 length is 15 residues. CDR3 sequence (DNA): TGTGCTAGTGGTCGAGGGGGGGATAAGAACACTGAAGCTTTCTTT. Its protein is CASGRGGDKNTEAFF.

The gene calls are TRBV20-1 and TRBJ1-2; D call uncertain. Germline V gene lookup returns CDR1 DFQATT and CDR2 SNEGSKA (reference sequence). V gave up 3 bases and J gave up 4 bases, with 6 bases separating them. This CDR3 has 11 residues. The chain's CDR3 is CSASTSYGYTF. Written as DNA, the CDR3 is TGCAGTGCTAGTACCAGCTATGGCTACACCTTC.

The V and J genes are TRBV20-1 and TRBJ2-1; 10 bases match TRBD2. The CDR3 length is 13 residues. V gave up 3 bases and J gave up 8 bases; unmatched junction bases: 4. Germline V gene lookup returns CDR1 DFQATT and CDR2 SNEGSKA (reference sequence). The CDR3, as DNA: TGCAGTGCTAGGCCTAGCGGGAGCCATGAGCAGTTCTTC. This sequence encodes CSARPSGSHEQFF.

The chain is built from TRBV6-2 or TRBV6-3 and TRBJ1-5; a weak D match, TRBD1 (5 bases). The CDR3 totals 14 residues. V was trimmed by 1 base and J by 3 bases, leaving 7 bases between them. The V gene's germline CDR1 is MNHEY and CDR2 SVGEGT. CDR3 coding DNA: TGTGCCAGCAGTTACTGGGGGTCCAATCAGCCCCAGCATTTT. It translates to CASSYWGSNQPQHF.

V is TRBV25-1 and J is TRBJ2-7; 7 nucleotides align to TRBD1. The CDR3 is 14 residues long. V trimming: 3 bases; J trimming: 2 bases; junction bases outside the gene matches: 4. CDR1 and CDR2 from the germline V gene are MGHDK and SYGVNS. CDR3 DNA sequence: TGTGCCAGCAGTGATCCCGGGACAGCCTACGAGCAGTACTTC. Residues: CASSDPGTAYEQYF.